The 26 T cell receptor beta chains given below trace back to one sample, sequenced in a study of blood T cell repertoires in COVID-19. The assay was immunoSEQ multiplex PCR, and TCRdb's table has in-frame clones only and misses some. The repertoire has roughly 180,000 clones, 60% to 85% of them found once; the top ten carry about 7.8%. The sample consisted of peripheral blood. Source of these receptors: a woman aged 55-69 years with COVID-19, enrolled during active disease.

The genes are TRBV18 and TRBJ2-5; the D gene is possibly TRBD2 (5 bases). This CDR3 is built from 15 residues. Germline loops: CDR1 KGHSH, CDR2 LQKENI. V dropped 1 base and J dropped 7 bases, with 16 bases sitting between them. CDR3 DNA sequence: TGTGCCAGCTCACCACTTCCCAGGAGGCTGGGGACCCAGTACTTC. Its translation: CASSPLPRRLGTQYF. Full variable domain (remainder filled in from reference TRBV18 and TRBJ2-5): NAGVMQNPRHLVRRRGQEARLRCSPMKGHSHVYWYRQLPEEGLKFMVYLQKENIIDESGMPKERFSAEFPKEGPSILRIQQVVRGDSAAYFCASSPLPRRLGTQYFGPGTRLLVL.

This chain connects TRBV27 to TRBJ2-7; TRBD1 matches 9 bases. CDR1 MNHEY and CDR2 SMNVEV come from the germline V gene (reference sequence). The CDR3 contains 14 residues. V dropped 5 bases and J dropped 4; count of bases not matched to a gene: 6. CDR3 amino acids: CASSARQGGYEQYF. DNA for the CDR3: TGTGCCAGCAGTGCCCGACAGGGGGGATACGAGCAGTACTTC.

The V call is TRBV9, the J call TRBJ1-3, with D hard to call. The CDR3 runs 17 residues. Trimming took 0 bases from V and 0 from J, leaving 13 bases between them. Germline CDR1 and CDR2: SGDLS and YYNGEE. CDR3 protein: CASSVATSGNSGNTIYF. The CDR3, as DNA: TGTGCCAGCAGCGTAGCTACCTCCGGGAACTCTGGAAACACCATATATTTT.

This chain links TRBV11-2 with TRBJ2-3; no firm D call. Germline-derived CDR1 and CDR2 are SGHAT and FQNNGV. Trimming took 4 bases from V and 1 from J, leaving 15 bases between them. The CDR3 extends over 16 amino acids. The CDR3: CASSSGLGGRTDTQYF. The CDR3 DNA reads as TGTGCCAGCAGCTCCGGCCTCGGCGGTCGCACAGATACGCAGTATTTT.

The chain has TRBV5-4 and TRBJ2-3; TRBD2 matches at 11 bases. Germline V gene data show CDR1 as SGHNT and CDR2 as YYREEE (reference sequence). CDR3 length: 20 residues. Trimming cost V 4 bases and J 5 bases; bases outside gene matches: 21. CDR3 amino acids: CASSVSRLAGGRGVGDTQYF. As DNA, the CDR3 is TGTGCCAGCAGCGTGAGCCGGCTAGCGGGGGGCCGAGGGGTGGGAGATACGCAGTATTTT.

This clone showed up just a few times. The chain carries TRBV28 and TRBJ2-7; D might be TRBD1 (5 bases). The CDR3 length is 12 residues. Germline V CDR1 and CDR2: MDHEN, SYDVKM. V gave up 8 bases and J gave up 3 bases, with 11 bases separating them. For the CDR3, the DNA is TGTGCCAGCCAGCCTCAGGGCTACGAGCAGTACTTC. Protein: CASQPQGYEQYF.

The rearrangement uses TRBV11-2 and TRBJ2-2; D gene uncertain. Germline V lookup: CDR1 SGHAT, CDR2 FQNNGV. CDR3 length equals 15 residues. Trimming removed 1 base from V and 6 bases from J, with 12 bases in between. The CDR3 sequence is CASSLVRYPPGELFF. The CDR3 DNA is TGTGCCAGCAGCTTAGTCAGGTACCCTCCCGGGGAGCTGTTTTTT.

The chain has TRBV3-1 (or the pseudogene TRBV3-2) and TRBJ1-1; D is uncertain. CDR1 LGHDT and CDR2 YNNKEL come from the germline V gene (reference sequence). V was pared by 4 bases and J by 1 base, with 13 bases between. The length of the CDR3 is 15 residues. The CDR3 coding sequence is TGTGCCAGCAGCCGGGGAGAAACCCAGAACACTGAAGCTTTCTTT. This translates into CASSRGETQNTEAFF.

The V and J genes are TRBV7-2 and TRBJ2-3; D may be TRBD2 (5 bases). Between the trimmed V and J ends, which lost 2 bases and 3 bases, there was a span of 15 bases. CDR1 is SGHTA and CDR2 is FQGNSA in the germline V gene. The CDR3 sequence is 16 residues long. The CDR3 here is CASSLRRAPGTDTQYF. The CDR3 DNA is TGTGCCAGCAGCTTAAGGCGGGCCCCTGGTACAGATACGCAGTATTTT.

V is TRBV19 and J is TRBJ2-5; D might be TRBD2 (5 bases). With 4 bases removed from V and 6 bases from J, the gap between germline ends came to 15 bases. In germline, CDR1 is LNHDA, CDR2 SQIVND (reference sequence). The CDR3 consists of 14 residues. The CDR3 sequence is CASSSQPGEKTQYF. In nucleotides, the CDR3 is TGTGCCAGTAGTAGCCAGCCCGGGGAAAAGACCCAGTACTTC.

The J gene is TRBJ2-5, the V gene TRBV5-1; D perhaps matches TRBD2 (6 bases). There are 16 residues in the CDR3. Trimming took 0 bases from V and 1 from J, leaving 13 bases between them. CDR1 and CDR2 (germline): SGHRS, YFSETQ. DNA of the CDR3: TGCGCCAGCAGCTTGGGAGCGGGCGGGGCCCAAGAGACCCAGTACTTC. As protein: CASSLGAGGAQETQYF. Filled out from reference TRBV5-1 and TRBJ2-5, the complete variable domain reads KAGVTQTPRYLIKTRGQQVTLSCSPISGHRSVSWYQQTPGQGLQFLFEYFSETQRNKGNFPGRFSGRQFSNSRSEMNVSTLELGDSALYLCASSLGAGGAQETQYFGPGTRLLVL.

The chain is built from TRBV18 and TRBJ2-7; D not resolved. V lost 6 bases, J lost 6 bases, and 15 bases lay in between. Per germline, CDR1 KGHSH and CDR2 LQKENI. This CDR3 spans 13 amino acids. The CDR3 region is CASSLPTRSEQYF. DNA for the CDR3: TGTGCCAGCTCTCTCCCCACCCGGTCCGAGCAGTACTTC.

This clone was recorded a few times. The rearrangement links TRBV7-9 to TRBJ1-1; TRBD1 matches 10 bases. CDR1 and CDR2 (germline): SEHNR, FQNEAQ (reference sequence). This CDR3 comprises 16 residues. With V trimmed by 6 bases and J by 7 bases, 14 bases remained unmatched. The CDR3 is CASRGWTGGRADEAFF. The DNA for the CDR3 is TGTGCCAGCAGAGGATGGACAGGGGGAAGAGCGGATGAAGCTTTCTTT.

The chain uses TRBV6-6 and TRBJ2-2, with 7 bases lining up with TRBD1. CDR3 length: 15 residues. Germline CDR1 MNHNY, CDR2 SVGAGI (reference sequence). Germline trimming cut 6 bases from V and 2 bases from J; bases unmatched to any gene: 6. CDR3 sequence: CASSPTGFNTGELFF. CDR3 in DNA: TGTGCCAGCAGCCCGACAGGGTTTAACACCGGGGAGCTGTTTTTT.

In regard to this clone: The same CDR3 also results from other DNA sequences found in this sample. V is TRBV4-3 and J is TRBJ1-2; tentative D call: TRBD1 (5 bases). Trimming shortened V by 0 bases and J by 1 base, and 9 bases separated the two germline ends. This CDR3 has 15 amino acids. Germline V CDR1 and CDR2: LGHNA, YSLEER. Here the CDR3 reads CASSQDRGGNYGYTF. DNA for the CDR3: TGCGCCAGCAGCCAAGATCGGGGGGGTAACTATGGCTACACCTTC.

The gene calls are TRBV12-5 and TRBJ2-7; 10 positions match TRBD1. Trimming cost V 3 bases and J 5 bases; bases outside gene matches: 13. Germline V gives CDR1 LGHNT, CDR2 FRNRAP. The CDR3 is made up of 17 amino acids. CDR3 protein: CASGLAIDGTGVNEQYV. DNA for the CDR3: TGTGCTAGTGGTTTAGCAATAGACGGGACAGGGGTCAACGAGCAGTACGTC.

The chain employs TRBV2 and TRBJ2-7; 8 nucleotides match TRBD2. Germline CDR1 and CDR2: SNHLY and FYNNEI. V shed 8 bases and J 3 bases; nucleotides not matched to a gene: 12. The CDR3 has 15 amino acids. CDR3 nucleotides: TGTGCCAGCGGCAACCTAGCGGGTGTCATCTACGAGCAGTACTTC. It is translated as CASGNLAGVIYEQYF.

The chain uses TRBV5-1 and TRBJ2-5; 10 bases are a match to TRBD1. The J segment lost 4 bases and the V segment lost 0 bases, leaving 3 bases of the junction unmatched. CDR3 length: 15 residues. Germline V gene lookup returns CDR1 SGHRS and CDR2 YFSETQ. CDR3 loop: CASSLEGQGRETQYF. The CDR3, as DNA: TGCGCCAGCAGCTTGGAGGGACAGGGGCGAGAGACCCAGTACTTC.

The rearrangement links TRBV5-1 to TRBJ2-5; D might be TRBD2 (5 bases). The germline CDR1 and CDR2 sequences are SGHRS and YFSETQ. Trimming stripped 0 bases from V and 7 bases from J, with 10 bases between. The CDR3 contains 13 residues. CDR3 sequence: CASSLDGIGTQYF. The CDR3 DNA reads as TGCGCCAGCAGCTTGGACGGGATCGGGACCCAGTACTTC.

The chain links TRBV19 to TRBJ1-5, with TRBD1 matching 7 bases. V lost 1 base to trimming and J lost 5 bases; unmatched junction nucleotides: 2. The CDR3 contains 14 residues. In germline, CDR1 is LNHDA, CDR2 SQIVND (reference sequence). The CDR3 spells CASSIATGDQPQHF. The CDR3 region has the DNA TGTGCCAGTAGTATAGCCACAGGGGATCAGCCCCAGCATTTT.

The gene calls are TRBV6-5 and TRBJ2-3, with 7 bases identical to TRBD2. Germline V gene lookup returns CDR1 MNHEY and CDR2 SVGAGI. The CDR3 spans 14 residues. V gave up 10 bases and J gave up 9 bases; unmatched junction bases: 16. The CDR3 DNA is TGTGCCACTCGAGTTGGACTAGTGATTGTAACGCAGTATTTT. Translating it yields CATRVGLVIVTQYF.

This chain connects TRBV27 to TRBJ1-6; D may be TRBD1 (6 bases). The ends were cut back, 5 bases at V and 3 bases at J, with 17 bases in the middle. The CDR3 extends over 17 amino acids. CDR1 MNHEY and CDR2 SMNVEV come from the germline V gene (reference sequence). CDR3 region: CASSPLDSEIYNSPLHF. CDR3 coding DNA: TGTGCCAGCAGTCCCCTGGACAGCGAGATCTATAATTCACCCCTCCACTTT.

This rearrangement joins TRBV11-2 to TRBJ2-7, with D possibly matching TRBD1 (5 bases). The V and J ends lost 1 base and 7 bases respectively, with 8 bases between them. Germline lookup yields CDR1 SGHAT and CDR2 FQNNGV. This CDR3 has 12 residues. The chain's CDR3 is CASSLGAGEQYF. CDR3 bases: TGTGCCAGCAGCTTAGGGGCAGGGGAGCAGTACTTC.

This rearrangement joins TRBV4-2 to TRBJ2-7; 8 bases align to TRBD1. The CDR3 extends over 14 amino acids. Germline V gene data show CDR1 as LGHNA and CDR2 as YNFKEQ. J lost 3 bases, V lost 5 bases, and 6 bases had no gene match. CDR3 sequence reads: CASSEGTGGYEQYF. The CDR3 nucleotides are TGTGCCAGCAGCGAGGGGACAGGCGGCTACGAGCAGTACTTC.

V and J are TRBV3-1 (or the pseudogene TRBV3-2) and TRBJ2-1; 7 nucleotides line up with TRBD2. Unmatched junction bases numbered 10, after V lost 4 bases and J lost 7 bases. Per the germline V gene, CDR1 is LGHDT and CDR2 is YNNKEL (reference sequence). There are 15 residues in the CDR3. The DNA for the CDR3 is TGTGCCAGCAGCCGGCAGCGGGGTTCTTTAAATGAGCAGTTCTTC. Translating it yields CASSRQRGSLNEQFF.

CDR3 region: CATTGTSNQPQHF. CDR3 coding DNA: TGTGCGACGACAGGGACTAGCAATCAGCCCCAGCATTTT. The V and J genes are TRBV28 and TRBJ1-5, with 7 positions matching TRBD1. Looked up from germline, CDR1 is MDHEN and CDR2 is SYDVKM. There are 13 residues in the CDR3.